This T cell receptor (beta chain) was sequenced for a study of blood T cells in healthy people across ages. Study observations and caveats: A strong correlation was seen between TCR beta diversity and naive T cell percentage. No conclusive comparison of naive versus antigen-experienced cells was possible with unsorted PBMCs.

The CDR3 is 18 residues long. Looked up from germline, CDR1 is LNHDA and CDR2 is SQIVND (reference sequence). Trimming at V came to 8 bases and at J to 4 bases, leaving 16 bases not matched to a gene. Sample-barcoded 5' priming and a J-beta primer mix drove a second PCR of roughly 7 to 11 cycles. Unique molecular identifiers of 12 random nucleotides labeled each cDNA. From each sample, at least 3 million paired-end reads containing CDR3 were obtained. TCRdb redid the calling of the 5' RACE reads with MiXCR, one entry per CDR3 protein. The sample has 710,000 or so distinct CDR3 sequences, about 34% seen once. This clonotype showed up just once. Its antigen is not identified. This may be a read error: a much more frequent sequence differs by one nucleotide.

V usage is TRBV19 and J usage is TRBJ2-1; 11 nucleotides agree with TRBD1. The specimen sequenced was blood. The sequence derives from a woman older than 75 in good health. As DNA, the CDR3 is TGTGCCAGTGGTCCCAACTTAGGGACAGGGGGATTATACAATGAGCAGTTCTTC. This gives the protein CASGPNLGTGGLYNEQFF.